What follows describes a single T cell receptor (beta chain). The CDR3 spans 14 residues. From germline, CDR1 is KGHDR and CDR2 SFDVKD. V trimming: 4 bases; J trimming: 4 bases; junction bases outside the gene matches: 4. The data were taken from a study of blood T cell repertoires in COVID-19. Across the study: COVID-19 samples, acute and convalescent, were from the United States, Italy and Spain.

Using immunoSEQ multiplex PCR, the repertoire was profiled, and TCRdb retains in-frame clones only, with some absent. The data contain around 160,000 clones, about four fifths of them singletons. The clonotype comes from a man aged 55 to 70 with active or convalescent COVID-19. J is TRBJ1-2 and V is TRBV24-1, with TRBD1 matching over 8 bases. The specimen sequenced was peripheral blood. The CDR3 here is CATSESQGAYGYTF. CDR3 nucleotides: TGTGCCACCAGTGAATCCCAGGGGGCCTATGGCTACACCTTC.